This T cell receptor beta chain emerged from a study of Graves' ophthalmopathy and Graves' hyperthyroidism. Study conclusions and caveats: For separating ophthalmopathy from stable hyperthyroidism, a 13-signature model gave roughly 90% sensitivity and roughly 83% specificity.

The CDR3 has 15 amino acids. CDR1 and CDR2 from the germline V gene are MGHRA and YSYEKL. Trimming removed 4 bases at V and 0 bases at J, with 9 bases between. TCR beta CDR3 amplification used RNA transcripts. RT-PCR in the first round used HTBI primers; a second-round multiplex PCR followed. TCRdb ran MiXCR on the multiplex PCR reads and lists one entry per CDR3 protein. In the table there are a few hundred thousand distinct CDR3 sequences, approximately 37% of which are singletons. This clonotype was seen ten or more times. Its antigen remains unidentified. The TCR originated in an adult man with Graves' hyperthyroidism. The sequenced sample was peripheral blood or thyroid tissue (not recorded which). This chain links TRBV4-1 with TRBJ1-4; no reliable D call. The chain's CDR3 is CASSPNGATNEKLFF. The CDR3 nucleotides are TGCGCCAGCAGCCCGAACGGTGCAACTAATGAAAAACTGTTTTTT.